These 14 T cell receptor beta chains originate from one sample sequenced in a study of T cell responses to AZD1222 COVID-19 vaccine. Repertoires were generated with immunoSEQ multiplex PCR, while TCRdb's copy carries only in-frame clones and drops some. Of about 130,000 clones listed, 80% to 90% are singletons. The sequenced sample was peripheral blood, obtained on day 0 of AZD1222 vaccination. Source of these receptors: an adult in good health.

The chain couples TRBV7-9 to TRBJ2-7; D might be TRBD2 (5 bases). V lost 11 bases and J 1 base, leaving 9 bases between the germline ends. CDR3 length: 11 amino acids. Germline V gives CDR1 SEHNR, CDR2 FQNEAQ (reference sequence). CDR3 sequence reads: CAWRLSYEQYF. In DNA form, the CDR3 reads TGTGCCTGGAGGTTGTCCTACGAGCAGTACTTC.

This chain links TRBV29-1 with TRBJ2-5, with 14 bases fitting TRBD2. Germline trimming cut 7 bases from V and 5 bases from J; bases unmatched to any gene: 15. This CDR3 is built from 17 residues. Germline assignment: CDR1 SQVTM and CDR2 ANQGSEA. The CDR3 reads CSAAKGTSGRKGETQYF. The CDR3 DNA sequence: TGCAGCGCCGCGAAAGGGACTAGCGGGAGAAAAGGGGAGACCCAGTACTTC. Combining the CDR3 with reference TRBV29-1 and TRBJ2-5 gives the whole variable domain SAVISQKPSRDICQRGTSLTIQCQVDSQVTMMFWYRQQPGQSLTLIATANQGSEATYESGFVIDKFPISRPNLTFSTLTVSNMSPEDSSIYLCSAAKGTSGRKGETQYFGPGTRLLVL.

The rearrangement joins TRBV7-9 to TRBJ1-3; TRBD1 agrees at 7 bases. Germline trimming cut 7 bases from V and 0 bases from J; bases unmatched to any gene: 15. This CDR3 has 18 residues. Per germline, CDR1 SEHNR and CDR2 FQNEAQ (reference sequence). CDR3 DNA: TGTGCCAGCACCCAATACCGGACAGGTCTAACCTCTGGAAACACCATATATTTT. Protein product: CASTQYRTGLTSGNTIYF.

J is TRBJ1-2 and V is TRBV29-1; D gene unclear. V gave up 7 bases and J gave up 5 bases, with 20 bases separating them. The CDR3 is made up of 14 amino acids. Germline-derived CDR1 and CDR2 are SQVTM and ANQGSEA. CDR3 protein: CSAAGRPPSYGYTF. For the CDR3, the DNA is TGCAGCGCGGCTGGACGGCCCCCTTCTTATGGCTACACCTTC.

This clone occurred a few times. The CDR3 DNA is TGTGCCAGTAGTCCCCGACATCTTAGCAATCAGCCCCAGCATTTT. Its translation is CASSPRHLSNQPQHF. The V call is TRBV19, the J call TRBJ1-5; D call uncertain. The length of the CDR3 is 15 residues. The V and J ends lost 5 bases and 0 bases respectively, with 11 bases between them. Germline CDR1 and CDR2: LNHDA and SQIVND (reference sequence). The whole variable domain, remainder taken from reference TRBV19 and TRBJ1-5, is DGGITQSPKYLFRKEGQNVTLSCEQNLNHDAMYWYRQDPGQGLRLIYYSQIVNDFQKGDIAEGYSVSREKKESFPLTVTSAQKNPTAFYLCASSPRHLSNQPQHFGDGTRLSIL.

The rearrangement links TRBV7-8 to TRBJ2-3; D is perhaps TRBD1 (5 bases). Germline-derived CDR1 and CDR2 are SGHVS and FQNEAQ. V lost 7 bases and J lost 5, with 7 bases in between. CDR3 length: 11 amino acids. CDR3 sequence reads: CASIDRDTQYF. DNA for the CDR3: TGTGCCAGCATCGACAGAGATACGCAGTATTTT.

The J gene is TRBJ2-4, the V gene TRBV18, with D perhaps given as TRBD1 or TRBD2 (5 bases each). CDR3 length: 13 residues. V was pared by 3 bases and J by 3 bases, with 6 bases between. From germline, CDR1 is KGHSH and CDR2 LQKENI. CDR3 protein: CASSPGDKNIQYF. DNA of the CDR3: TGTGCCAGCTCACCGGGGGACAAAAACATTCAGTACTTC. The full variable domain, rest sourced from reference TRBV18 and TRBJ2-4, is NAGVMQNPRHLVRRRGQEARLRCSPMKGHSHVYWYRQLPEEGLKFMVYLQKENIIDESGMPKERFSAEFPKEGPSILRIQQVVRGDSAAYFCASSPGDKNIQYFGAGTRLSVL.

The chain is built from TRBV7-9 and TRBJ2-1; D uncertain. The CDR3 is 13 amino acids. Germline lookup yields CDR1 SEHNR and CDR2 FQNEAQ (reference sequence). Between the trimmed V and J ends, which lost 4 bases and 12 bases, there was a span of 16 bases. The CDR3 nucleotides are TGTGCCAGCAGCTCGGACGTGAGGACGTGGCAGTTCTTC. Translating gives CASSSDVRTWQFF.

This clone came up a few times. In the same sample, other DNA sequences code for this CDR3. The V gene is TRBV9, the J gene TRBJ2-1; weak D call: TRBD2 (5 bases). The germline gives CDR1 SGDLS, CDR2 YYNGEE. V dropped 0 bases and J dropped 0 bases, with 7 bases sitting between them. The CDR3 runs 15 residues. For the CDR3, the DNA is TGTGCCAGCAGCGTAGTTGGGAGCTCCTACAATGAGCAGTTCTTC. The encoded protein is CASSVVGSSYNEQFF.

The chain couples TRBV30 to TRBJ2-3; 10 bases are a match to TRBD1. Trimming removed 2 bases from V and 5 bases from J; junction bases left unmatched: 13. Germline-derived CDR1 and CDR2 are GTSNPN and SVGIG (reference sequence). The CDR3 covers 17 residues. CDR3 nucleotide sequence: TGTGCCTGGAGTCCTCAGTGGGGACAGGGGTCGGGAGATACGCAGTATTTT. Residues: CAWSPQWGQGSGDTQYF.

V usage is TRBV30 and J usage is TRBJ1-3, with TRBD1 matching 7 bases. CDR3 length: 15 residues. The germline V gene encodes CDR1 GTSNPN and CDR2 SVGIG (reference sequence). V gave up 1 base and J gave up 4 bases; unmatched junction bases: 7. CDR3 DNA: TGTGCCTGGAGTGAAGGGGGCGCTGGGGGAAACACCATATATTTT. Its translation is CAWSEGGAGGNTIYF. Full variable domain (rest looked up from reference TRBV30 and TRBJ1-3): SQTIHQWPATLVQPVGSPLSLECTVEGTSNPNLYWYRQAAGRGLQLLFYSVGIGQISSEVPQNLSASRPQDRQFILSSKKLLLSDSGFYLCAWSEGGAGGNTIYFGEGSWLTVV.

The V and J genes are TRBV11-2 and TRBJ2-5; D gene unclear. Trimming cost V 6 bases and J 5 bases, with 4 bases left between them. This CDR3 is built from 10 residues. CDR1 is SGHAT and CDR2 is FQNNGV in the germline V gene. CDR3 residues: CASRGETQYF. CDR3 nucleotides: TGTGCCAGCAGAGGGGAGACCCAGTACTTC.

This chain joins TRBV7-2 and TRBJ2-1; the D gene could be TRBD1 or TRBD2 (6 bases each). The V end was cut by 5 bases, the J end by 6 bases, with 17 bases between. The CDR3 has 15 amino acids. CDR1 and CDR2 from the germline V gene are SGHTA and FQGNSA. CDR3 sequence reads: CASSPIGGSGNEQFF. CDR3 nucleotide sequence: TGTGCCAGCAGCCCTATAGGGGGGTCCGGCAATGAGCAGTTCTTC.

This chain links TRBV5-1 with TRBJ2-5; a weak D match, TRBD2 (6 bases). Trimming stripped 4 bases from V and 2 bases from J, with 18 bases between. Germline-derived CDR1 and CDR2 are SGHRS and YFSETQ. The CDR3 runs 16 residues. This CDR3 is CASSPGGAGTQETQYF. Written as DNA, the CDR3 is TGCGCCAGCAGCCCCGGAGGGGCAGGGACGCAAGAGACCCAGTACTTC.